The source of this T cell receptor (beta chain) is a study of blood T cells in healthy people across ages. Whole-study results and caveats: Naive CD4+ cell counts and diversity both ran higher in long-lived than in aged donors.

The donors, healthy Caucasians from Russia, were aged 6 to 90. This CDR3 has 14 residues. Between the trimmed V and J ends, which lost 1 base and 5 bases, there was a span of 12 bases. The germline V gene has CDR1 DFQATT and CDR2 SNEGSKA (reference sequence). Then a second PCR, running roughly 7 to 11 cycles, was carried out with a sample-barcoded 5' primer and a J-beta primer mix. From the 5' RACE reads, TCRdb called clonotypes with MiXCR, one entry per CDR3 protein. The sample holds hundreds of thousands of distinct CDR3 sequences, approximately 52% seen once. Notes on this clonotype: Its antigen is currently unknown.

The chain carries TRBV20-1 and TRBJ1-5, with D maybe TRBD1 (5 bases). The sequenced material came from blood. The clonotype was recovered from an elderly woman in good health. The CDR3 is CSARGTRGDQPQHF. The CDR3 DNA reads TGCAGTGCTAGAGGGACCCGGGGCGATCAGCCCCAGCATTTT.